The present TCR beta chain was sequenced within a study of T cell responses to AZD1222 COVID-19 vaccine. Note on this clone: What it binds is not known.

The table came from immunoSEQ multiplex PCR; TCRdb's copy has only in-frame clones and leaves some out. The sample lists 90,000 to 100,000 clones, approximately 90% occurring once. Points from the study as a whole: Repertoires were sampled only after the peak T cell response. At baseline, just five or six AZD1222 recipients tested seropositive. Donors in the cohort were predominantly white British and more often female, and clonal diversity was possibly underestimated. As reported, nearly half of all spike-specific TCRs target variant regions that are unmutated.

The CDR3 loop spans 13 amino acids. Deletions cut 4 bases from V and 5 bases from J, with 14 bases between. Germline lookup yields CDR1 SQVTM and CDR2 ANQGSEA. The TCR comes from an adult who received the AZD1222 COVID-19 vaccine. J is TRBJ2-5 and V is TRBV29-1; perhaps D is TRBD1 or TRBD2 (6 bases each). This sample comprised peripheral blood, obtained 28 days after the second AZD1222 dose. The CDR3 DNA sequence: TGCAGCGTTGCCGGAGGAGGGGGGGAGACCCAGTACTTC. It yields the protein CSVAGGGGETQYF.